This passage covers 14 T cell receptor beta chains from one sample sequenced in a study of blood T cell repertoires in COVID-19. Using immunoSEQ multiplex PCR, the repertoire was profiled, and TCRdb retains in-frame clones only, with some absent. The sample shows around 53,000 clones, approximately 87% of them seen only once. The sample comprised peripheral blood. These receptor sequences come from a man aged 45-60 years with acute or convalescent COVID-19.

This rearrangement joins TRBV18 to TRBJ2-5, with 8 bases aligning to TRBD1. The junction had 8 bases not matched to a gene; V was cut back by 1 base and J by 4 bases. Germline V lookup: CDR1 KGHSH, CDR2 LQKENI. The length of the CDR3 is 16 residues. The chain's CDR3 is CASSPLRTGKRETQYF. The CDR3, as DNA: TGTGCCAGCTCACCACTTAGGACAGGGAAGCGAGAGACCCAGTACTTC.

This clone was picked up a small number of times. Other DNA sequences in the same sample also yield this CDR3. The V gene is TRBV2, the J gene TRBJ1-4; 7 bases line up with TRBD1. The CDR3 is made up of 15 amino acids. V shed 2 bases, J shed 3 bases, and the junction held 3 bases outside the gene matches. The V gene's germline CDR1 is SNHLY and CDR2 FYNNEI. Here the CDR3 DNA reads TGTGCCAGCAGTGAAAACAGGGGCGCTAATGAAAAACTGTTTTTT. It yields the protein CASSENRGANEKLFF.

The J gene is TRBJ2-1, the V gene TRBV3-1 (or the pseudogene TRBV3-2); 7 bases line up with TRBD1. Germline CDR1 and CDR2: LGHDT and YNNKEL (reference sequence). The CDR3 is 12 amino acids. V was pared by 4 bases and J by 7 bases, with 1 base of the junction left unmatched. CDR3 sequence (DNA): TGTGCCAGCAGCCCGACAGGGAATGAGCAGTTCTTC. It specifies CASSPTGNEQFF.

V is TRBV24-1 and J is TRBJ2-2, with D perhaps matching TRBD2 (6 bases). The CDR3 is 16 residues long. V lost 4 bases and J lost 3, with 14 bases in between. Germline CDR1 reads KGHDR; CDR2 reads SFDVKD. The CDR3 region is CATSDPEGGDTGELFF. The DNA of the CDR3 is TGTGCCACCAGTGACCCGGAAGGAGGGGACACCGGGGAGCTGTTTTTT.

The chain recombines TRBV27 with TRBJ1-6, with TRBD1 identical over 7 bases. Trimming removed 5 bases from V and 13 bases from J; junction bases left unmatched: 11. The CDR3 has 14 amino acids. In germline, CDR1 is MNHEY, CDR2 SMNVEV (reference sequence). As DNA, the CDR3 is TGTGCCAGCAGTATGACAGGGTTAGGTGTGCCCCTCCACTTT. Protein product: CASSMTGLGVPLHF.

The rearrangement uses TRBV6-5 and TRBJ1-2, with D maybe TRBD1 (5 bases). The CDR3 is made up of 15 amino acids. V dropped 5 bases and J dropped 2 bases, with 15 bases sitting between them. The germline gives CDR1 MNHEY, CDR2 SVGAGI. The CDR3 spells CASSRQGASNYGYTF. Written as DNA, the CDR3 is TGTGCCAGCAGTCGCCAGGGCGCGTCGAACTATGGCTACACCTTC.

The V and J genes are TRBV28 and TRBJ1-4; D call uncertain. The CDR3 runs to 15 residues. Deletions cut 7 bases from V and 2 bases from J, with 14 bases between. Per the germline V gene, CDR1 is MDHEN and CDR2 is SYDVKM. The DNA for the CDR3 is TGTGCCAGCAAGACGCTAGTAGGTACTAATGAAAAACTGTTTTTT. Its protein is CASKTLVGTNEKLFF.

The chain recombines TRBV11-3 with TRBJ2-5, with D unclear. The CDR3 loop spans 13 amino acids. Trimming pared 1 base from V and 5 bases from J, leaving 8 bases between. From germline, CDR1 is SGHNT and CDR2 YENEEA. The CDR3: CASSLGVKETQYF. CDR3 coding DNA: TGTGCCAGCAGCTTAGGAGTGAAGGAGACCCAGTACTTC.

The gene calls are TRBV7-3 and TRBJ2-3; 9 bases are a match to TRBD1. V shed 4 bases and J 4 bases; nucleotides not matched to a gene: 6. The CDR3 consists of 15 residues. Germline V CDR1 and CDR2: SGHTA, FQGTGA. CDR3 in amino acids: CASSSGTGLADTQYF. DNA for the CDR3: TGTGCCAGCAGCTCAGGGACAGGGTTGGCAGATACGCAGTATTTT.

This clone was recorded only once. The chain links TRBV6-1 to TRBJ1-2, with D possibly TRBD1 on 5 matching bases. From germline, CDR1 is MNHNS and CDR2 SASEGT. Between the trimmed V and J ends, which lost 2 bases and 4 bases, there was a span of 11 bases. The CDR3 covers 14 residues. CDR3 sequence (DNA): TGTGCCAGCAGTGAACAGGGTTGGACCTATGGCTACACCTTC. This translates into CASSEQGWTYGYTF.

This clone has just a few counts. The chain uses TRBV5-6 and TRBJ1-5; unclear D gene. V was clipped by 1 base and J by 4 bases, with 15 bases between them. CDR1 is SGHDT, CDR2 YYEEEE, per germline. This CDR3 is built from 16 residues. The DNA for the CDR3 is TGTGCCAGCAGCTTGAAGGGAAGGGAGGTTAATCAGCCCCAGCATTTT. It is translated as CASSLKGREVNQPQHF.

The chain joins TRBV29-1 to TRBJ2-5; TRBD1 matches at 8 bases. CDR1 is SQVTM, CDR2 ANQGSEA, per germline. The ends lost 6 bases at V and 5 bases at J; junction bases unmatched: 8. This CDR3 has 13 residues. In nucleotides, the CDR3 is TGCAGCGTGAGCAGGGGGCTCTTGGAGACCCAGTACTTC. Protein sequence: CSVSRGLLETQYF.

This chain connects TRBV5-1 to TRBJ1-5, with 7 bases lining up with TRBD1. Germline V CDR1 and CDR2: SGHRS, YFSETQ. There are 14 residues in the CDR3. Losses at the gene ends were 4 bases for V and 4 bases for J; bases not matched to a gene: 5. CDR3 residues: CASSQGDSNQPQHF. In nucleotides, the CDR3 is TGCGCCAGCAGCCAGGGGGACTCAAATCAGCCCCAGCATTTT.

This chain connects TRBV5-4 to TRBJ2-7; D gene uncertain. CDR1 SGHNT and CDR2 YYREEE come from the germline V gene (reference sequence). This CDR3 comprises 14 residues. Trimming pared 4 bases from V and 1 base from J, leaving 12 bases between. DNA of the CDR3: TGTGCCAGCAGCCGAAGTACCCAGTCCTACGAGCAGTACTTC. It is translated as CASSRSTQSYEQYF.